Below are 28 T cell receptor beta chains sequenced from a single sample in a study of cytotoxic CD8 clonotypes in ibrutinib-treated CLL. Here immunoSEQ multiplex PCR was the method, and the copy in TCRdb shows in-frame clones only, minus some. The sample has 200,000 to 250,000 clones, nearly 80% seen once; the top ten hold over 10%. Source: PBMCs, taken after 12 months of ibrutinib treatment. The receptor set was obtained from a human donor with chronic lymphocytic leukemia.

The J gene is TRBJ1-2, the V gene TRBV6-1; 7 bases fit TRBD1. This CDR3 region has 14 residues. V dropped 5 bases and J dropped 4; count of bases not matched to a gene: 7. The germline V gene has CDR1 MNHNS and CDR2 SASEGT. The CDR3 DNA reads as TGTGCCAGCAGTCTGGACAGGCAGACCTATGGCTACACCTTC. This codes for CASSLDRQTYGYTF.

The chain couples TRBV29-1 to TRBJ1-4; no definite D call. Deletions cut 0 bases from V and 7 bases from J, with 9 bases between. The CDR3 has 13 residues. Germline V gene data show CDR1 as SQVTM and CDR2 as ANQGSEA. The CDR3 coding sequence is TGCAGCGTTGAAGAAGCCTCCGGTGAAAAACTGTTTTTT. It yields the protein CSVEEASGEKLFF. Complete variable domain (other parts from reference TRBV29-1 and TRBJ1-4): SAVISQKPSRDICQRGTSLTIQCQVDSQVTMMFWYRQQPGQSLTLIATANQGSEATYESGFVIDKFPISRPNLTFSTLTVSNMSPEDSSIYLCSVEEASGEKLFFGSGTQLSVL.

The J gene is TRBJ2-1, the V gene TRBV5-1, with TRBD1 as a possible D gene (6 bases). Germline values: CDR1 SGHRS, CDR2 YFSETQ. Trimming removed 2 bases from V and 8 bases from J, with 11 bases in between. CDR3 length: 13 residues. CDR3 DNA: TGCGCCAGCAGCTTAGGGGGAGTCGATGAGCAGTTCTTC. Amino acids: CASSLGGVDEQFF. The complete variable domain, with remaining parts taken from reference TRBV5-1 and TRBJ2-1, reads KAGVTQTPRYLIKTRGQQVTLSCSPISGHRSVSWYQQTPGQGLQFLFEYFSETQRNKGNFPGRFSGRQFSNSRSEMNVSTLELGDSALYLCASSLGGVDEQFFGPGTRLTVL.

The gene calls are TRBV29-1 and TRBJ2-5; TRBD2 matches at 7 bases. This CDR3 has 13 residues. CDR1 is SQVTM and CDR2 is ANQGSEA in the germline V gene. The ends lost 3 bases at V and 5 bases at J; junction bases unmatched: 6. CDR3 amino acids: CSVEGGDLETQYF. The CDR3 DNA is TGCAGCGTTGAGGGGGGGGATCTCGAGACCCAGTACTTC.

This clone turned up a few times. The J gene is TRBJ1-3, the V gene TRBV21-1; no DNA check was done on the table's D call, TRBD1. TRBV21-1 represents a pseudogene. The CDR3 has 15 amino acids. The CDR3 nucleotides are TGTGCCAGCAGCACCCTCAGGGCCCGAGGAAGCACCATATATTTT. It yields the protein CASSTLRARGSTIYF.

The chain employs TRBV10-1 and TRBJ2-5; D may be TRBD2 (5 bases). The CDR3 totals 14 residues. Germline V gene lookup returns CDR1 WNHNN and CDR2 SYGVQD (reference sequence). Trimming left V 2 bases short and J 5 bases short, with 12 bases between. CDR3 bases: TGCGCCAGCAGTGAGCCGGGATTGGTGGAGACCCAGTACTTC. Amino acid sequence: CASSEPGLVETQYF.

This clone appeared once. The gene calls are TRBV5-1 and TRBJ2-7, with 8 positions matching TRBD2. Germline trimming cut 5 bases from V and 3 bases from J; bases unmatched to any gene: 7. Germline V gene data show CDR1 as SGHRS and CDR2 as YFSETQ. The CDR3 extends over 14 amino acids. CDR3 sequence (DNA): TGCGCCAGCAGACAAAGGACTAGCAGCTACGAGCAGTACTTC. It translates to CASRQRTSSYEQYF.

The chain is built from TRBV9 and TRBJ1-3; TRBD1 matches at 11 bases. Germline assignment: CDR1 SGDLS and CDR2 YYNGEE. CDR3 length: 17 amino acids. J was trimmed by 1 base and V by 0 bases; bases with no gene match: 3. Written as DNA, the CDR3 is TGTGCCAGCAGCGTAGGCGGGACAGGGGGATCTGGAAACACCATATATTTT. Protein sequence: CASSVGGTGGSGNTIYF. Full variable domain (rest looked up from reference TRBV9 and TRBJ1-3): DSGVTQTPKHLITATGQRVTLRCSPRSGDLSVYWYQQSLDQGLQFLIQYYNGEERAKGNILERFSAQQFPDLHSELNLSSLELGDSALYFCASSVGGTGGSGNTIYFGEGSWLTVV.

The chain links TRBV18 to TRBJ2-5, with D hard to call. The CDR3 length is 11 residues. The germline V gene encodes CDR1 KGHSH and CDR2 LQKENI. V dropped 4 bases and J dropped 5 bases, with 5 bases sitting between them. The CDR3 DNA reads as TGTGCCAGCTCACAACAGGAGACCCAGTACTTC. Translation: CASSQQETQYF.

For the CDR3, the DNA is TGCGCCAGCAGGGGCGTCACAGATACGCAGTATTTT. Its protein product is CASRGVTDTQYF. The chain uses TRBV4-1 and TRBJ2-3; no firm D call. Germline V CDR1 and CDR2: MGHRA, YSYEKL. Trimming took 6 bases from V and 2 from J, leaving 6 bases between them. This CDR3 is 12 amino acids long.

This chain connects TRBV6-5 to TRBJ2-1; D ambiguous. V lost 1 base, J lost 7 bases, and 14 bases lay in between. The CDR3 is made up of 15 amino acids. From germline, CDR1 is MNHEY and CDR2 SVGAGI. CDR3: CASSYWSRPTNEQFF. In nucleotides, the CDR3 is TGTGCCAGCAGTTACTGGAGCCGTCCGACGAATGAGCAGTTCTTC.

This sequence joins TRBV11-1 and TRBJ1-3; perhaps TRBD1 as D (5 bases). Per the germline V gene, CDR1 is SGHAT and CDR2 is FQDESV (reference sequence). The CDR3 is 15 residues long. Trimming pared 1 base from V and 0 bases from J, leaving 7 bases between. CDR3 DNA sequence: TGTGCCAGCAGCTTAGGACAGTCCTCTGGAAACACCATATATTTT. Protein product: CASSLGQSSGNTIYF.

This clone was found a few times. The sample has other DNA sequences that encode this CDR3 too. This chain connects TRBV19 to TRBJ2-6, with D unclear. In germline, CDR1 is LNHDA, CDR2 SQIVND (reference sequence). This CDR3 contains 14 residues. The V end was cut by 6 bases, the J end by 2 bases, with 8 bases between. The CDR3 loop reads CASSQRAGANVLTF. The CDR3 nucleotides read TGTGCCAGTAGCCAAAGGGCTGGGGCCAACGTCCTGACTTTC.

The sample holds many counts of this clone. The chain uses TRBV25-1 and TRBJ2-1; TRBD2 matches 7 bases. V dropped 1 base and J dropped 6; count of bases not matched to a gene: 9. From germline, CDR1 is MGHDK and CDR2 SYGVNS. The CDR3 runs to 16 residues. This CDR3 reads CASSESGRERGNEQFF. In DNA form, the CDR3 reads TGTGCCAGCAGTGAATCGGGGCGGGAGAGGGGCAATGAGCAGTTCTTC. Using reference TRBV25-1 and TRBJ2-1 for the parts outside the CDR3, the full variable domain is EADIYQTPRYLVIGTGKKITLECSQTMGHDKMYWYQQDPGMELHLIHYSYGVNSTEKGDLSSESTVSRIRTEHFPLTLESARPSHTSQYLCASSESGRERGNEQFFGPGTRLTVL.

The V and J genes are TRBV18 and TRBJ2-1; D not certain. The length of the CDR3 is 17 residues. The germline V gene has CDR1 KGHSH and CDR2 LQKENI. The germline V and J ends were trimmed by 4 bases and 1 base, with 17 bases remaining between them. CDR3 amino acids: CASSRSAWRESYNEQFF. The CDR3 DNA reads as TGTGCCAGCTCACGAAGCGCTTGGCGTGAGTCCTACAATGAGCAGTTCTTC.

The rearrangement uses TRBV5-1 and TRBJ2-3; D is perhaps TRBD2 (6 bases). Per the germline V gene, CDR1 is SGHRS and CDR2 is YFSETQ. V was pared by 10 bases and J by 2 bases, with 14 bases between. This CDR3 is built from 13 residues. The CDR3 region is CASYRDSTDTQYF. CDR3 DNA sequence: TGCGCCTCTTATCGGGACTCCACAGATACGCAGTATTTT.

The chain carries TRBV9 and TRBJ1-6, with D uncertain. The CDR3 is 14 residues long. Germline CDR1 SGDLS, CDR2 YYNGEE. The ends were cut back, 0 bases at V and 9 bases at J, with 10 bases in the middle. The CDR3 here is CASSVGPPSSPLHF. In DNA form, the CDR3 reads TGTGCCAGCAGCGTAGGTCCTCCCAGTTCACCCCTCCACTTT. The full variable domain, with the rest looked up from reference TRBV9 and TRBJ1-6, is DSGVTQTPKHLITATGQRVTLRCSPRSGDLSVYWYQQSLDQGLQFLIQYYNGEERAKGNILERFSAQQFPDLHSELNLSSLELGDSALYFCASSVGPPSSPLHFGNGTRLTVT.

This sequence joins TRBV27 and TRBJ1-1; the D gene is possibly TRBD1 (5 bases). Germline loops: CDR1 MNHEY, CDR2 SMNVEV (reference sequence). The CDR3 length is 15 residues. Trimming left V 3 bases short and J 7 bases short, with 18 bases between. The CDR3 here is CASSLGGTFGGEAFF. The CDR3 bases are TGTGCCAGCAGTTTGGGGGGGACCTTCGGCGGTGAAGCTTTCTTT.

The rearrangement uses TRBV4-1 and TRBJ2-5, with TRBD2 as a possible D gene (6 bases). CDR3 length equals 15 residues. Trimming cost V 5 bases and J 2 bases, with 15 bases left between them. Germline V lookup: CDR1 MGHRA, CDR2 YSYEKL. The CDR3 loop is CASSFLPSEQETQYF. As DNA, the CDR3 is TGCGCCAGCAGCTTCCTCCCTAGCGAACAAGAGACCCAGTACTTC.

This chain joins TRBV19 and TRBJ2-1; tentative D call: TRBD2 (5 bases). Germline CDR1 and CDR2: LNHDA and SQIVND (reference sequence). This CDR3 has 14 amino acids. V was pared by 5 bases and J by 1 base, with 9 bases between. The CDR3 is CASSAGLSYNEQFF. The CDR3 region has the DNA TGTGCCAGTAGTGCGGGTTTATCCTACAATGAGCAGTTCTTC.

The rearrangement uses TRBV6-4 and TRBJ1-2; TRBD1 agrees at 10 bases. The CDR3 spans 17 residues. V gave up 7 bases and J gave up 1 base; unmatched junction bases: 12. Per germline, CDR1 MRHNA and CDR2 SNTAGT. The CDR3 sequence: CASTPAGTGAINYGYTF. The CDR3 DNA reads as TGTGCCAGCACTCCCGCCGGGACAGGGGCCATTAACTATGGCTACACCTTC.

J is TRBJ2-1 and V is TRBV25-1; TRBD2 matches at 14 bases. V gave up 3 bases and J gave up 7 bases; unmatched junction bases: 5. Germline assignment: CDR1 MGHDK and CDR2 SYGVNS. The CDR3 has 16 residues. Here the CDR3 DNA reads TGTGCCAGCAGTGATCCGACTAGCGGGAGGGCGAATGAGCAGTTCTTC. Translation gives CASSDPTSGRANEQFF.

The chain is built from TRBV10-3 and TRBJ1-1, with a tentative D call TRBD1 (5 bases). Germline CDR1 is ENHRY and CDR2 is SYGVKD. This CDR3 has 15 amino acids. V was cut by 5 bases and J by 5 bases, with 18 bases left in between. The CDR3 region has the DNA TGTGCCATCAGTCAGGGACCCAATCAAAGGACTGAAGCTTTCTTT. Translation gives CAISQGPNQRTEAFF.

As regards this clone: Germline is not matched at one junction end, which may reflect a read error. The chain uses TRBV2 and TRBJ2-7; possibly TRBD2 for D (5 bases). The CDR3 consists of 13 residues. Germline V gene sequence: CDR1 SNHLY, CDR2 FYNNEI. The CDR3 sequence: CASSEATWDRRGF. The CDR3 nucleotides read TGTGCCAGCAGTGAAGCGACTTGGGATCGACGAGGGTTC. Using reference TRBV2 and TRBJ2-7 for the parts outside the CDR3, the full variable domain is EPEVTQTPSHQVTQMGQEVILRCVPISNHLYFYWYRQILGQKVEFLVSFYNNEISEKSEIFDDQFSVERPDGSNFTLKIRSTKLEDSAMYFCASSEATWDRRGFGPGTRLTVT.

The chain has TRBV19 and TRBJ2-1; D call uncertain. This CDR3 has 11 amino acids. The germline gives CDR1 LNHDA, CDR2 SQIVND (reference sequence). Trimming left V 10 bases short and J 4 bases short, with 8 bases between. Here the CDR3 reads CATSNYNEQFF. CDR3 coding DNA: TGTGCCACCTCAAATTACAATGAGCAGTTCTTC.

The genes are TRBV5-1 and TRBJ2-3; no reliable D call. The germline gives CDR1 SGHRS, CDR2 YFSETQ. Between the trimmed V and J ends, which lost 3 bases and 2 bases, there was a span of 7 bases. The CDR3 sequence is 13 residues long. CDR3 DNA: TGCGCCAGCAGCTCCCAGATCACAGATACGCAGTATTTT. Amino acid sequence: CASSSQITDTQYF. Variable domain in full (rest from reference TRBV5-1 and TRBJ2-3): KAGVTQTPRYLIKTRGQQVTLSCSPISGHRSVSWYQQTPGQGLQFLFEYFSETQRNKGNFPGRFSGRQFSNSRSEMNVSTLELGDSALYLCASSSQITDTQYFGPGTRLTVL.

The sample holds one count of this clone. The rearrangement links TRBV5-1 to TRBJ2-2; 8 nucleotides agree with TRBD1. CDR1 and CDR2 from the germline V gene are SGHRS and YFSETQ. CDR3 length: 16 residues. Trimming cost V 1 base and J 1 base; bases outside gene matches: 3. CDR3 loop: CASSLLGTGNTGELFF. CDR3 nucleotides: TGCGCCAGCAGCTTGCTCGGGACAGGGAACACCGGGGAGCTGTTTTTT.

CDR3 amino acids: CASSYGTGVQYF. CDR3 bases: TGTGCCAGCAGTTACGGGACAGGGGTGCAGTACTTC. The chain employs TRBV6-5 and TRBJ2-7; TRBD1 matches 10 bases. Germline V gene data show CDR1 as MNHEY and CDR2 as SVGAGI. After removal of 2 bases from V and 9 bases from J, the junction contained 1 base not matched to a gene. This CDR3 is built from 12 residues.